The 6 T cell receptor beta chains below were found in one sample sequenced in a study of cytomegalovirus exposure and HLA in healthy donors. The PCR used 60 Vbeta and 13 Jbeta primers. Using immunoSEQ multiplex PCR, the repertoire was profiled, and TCRdb retains in-frame clones only, with some absent. The sample includes over 100,000 clones, around 70% of them seen just once. Sequencing used PBMCs. These receptors were obtained from a man aged 35-49 years in good health and CMV-seropositive.

Only a few counts were recorded for this clone. The genes are TRBV11-2 and TRBJ2-6, with D possibly matching TRBD2 (5 bases). Germline-derived CDR1 and CDR2 are SGHAT and FQNNGV. The V end lost 6 bases, the J end lost 0 bases, and 12 bases lay between the germline ends. The CDR3 length is 16 residues. The CDR3 loop is CASRRVEGSGANVLTF. The CDR3 DNA is TGTGCCAGCAGACGCGTTGAGGGCTCTGGGGCCAACGTCCTGACTTTC.

The chain uses TRBV11-2 and TRBJ2-7; 8 bases fit TRBD2. Unmatched junction bases numbered 5, after V lost 4 bases and J lost 3 bases. Germline CDR1 SGHAT, CDR2 FQNNGV. The CDR3 is 14 residues long. The CDR3 here is CASSSPGGGYEQYF. The CDR3 nucleotides read TGTGCCAGCAGCTCTCCGGGGGGGGGCTACGAGCAGTACTTC.

The V gene is TRBV9, the J gene TRBJ1-2; 8 bases align to TRBD1. Trimming at V came to 4 bases and at J to 3 bases, leaving 8 bases not matched to a gene. Germline V gene lookup returns CDR1 SGDLS and CDR2 YYNGEE. The CDR3 has 15 amino acids. In DNA form, the CDR3 reads TGTGCCAGCAGCCCACGACAGGGGAAGGACTATGGCTACACCTTC. This codes for CASSPRQGKDYGYTF.

The CDR3 sequence is CASSGDYSTQYF. Written as DNA, the CDR3 is TGTGCCAGCAGCGGGGACTATTCTACGCAGTATTTT. The V and J genes are TRBV9 and TRBJ2-3; TRBD2 matches 7 bases. The CDR3 runs to 12 residues. Germline V lookup: CDR1 SGDLS, CDR2 YYNGEE. With 3 bases clipped from V and 8 bases from J, the junction kept 3 bases outside the gene matches.

The chain carries TRBV7-6 and TRBJ2-1; TRBD2 matches 14 bases. After removal of 3 bases from V and 2 bases from J, the junction contained 3 bases not matched to a gene. The germline V gene encodes CDR1 SGHVS and CDR2 FNYEAQ. This CDR3 spans 17 amino acids. The DNA of the CDR3 is TGTGCCAGCAGCTTGGGACTAGCGGGGGTTACCTACAATGAGCAGTTCTTC. This translates into CASSLGLAGVTYNEQFF.

The rearrangement uses TRBV5-4 and TRBJ1-6, with D tentatively TRBD1 (5 bases). The germline CDR1 and CDR2 sequences are SGHNT and YYREEE (reference sequence). The germline V and J ends were trimmed by 1 base and 13 bases, with 9 bases remaining between them. There are 12 residues in the CDR3. The DNA of the CDR3 is TGTGCCAGCAGCTTGTCAAGGGGCCCCCTCCACTTT. It translates to CASSLSRGPLHF. The full variable domain, rest sourced from reference TRBV5-4 and TRBJ1-6, is ETGVTQSPTHLIKTRGQQVTLRCSSQSGHNTVSWYQQALGQGPQFIFQYYREEENGRGNFPPRFSGLQFPNYSSELNVNALELDDSALYLCASSLSRGPLHFGNGTRLTVT.